These 9 T cell receptor beta chains were sequenced from one sample in a study of blood T cells in healthy people across ages. A second PCR, run for about 6 to 12 cycles, used a sample-barcoded 5' primer plus a J-beta primer mix. TCRdb recomputed calls from the 5' RACE reads with MiXCR, one row per CDR3 protein. The sample shows around 800,000 distinct CDR3 sequences, roughly 24% of them seen only once. In addition, the sample was reused for a study of T cells of mothers and their children.

Source material: blood. Every receptor here comes from a boy between 5 and 17 years old in good health.

A few counts support this clonotype. V usage is TRBV30 and J usage is TRBJ2-7, with 12 bases that match TRBD2. Germline CDR1 reads GTSNPN; CDR2 reads SVGIG (reference sequence). The length of the CDR3 is 12 residues. V was pared by 7 bases and J by 3 bases, with 1 base of the junction left unmatched. Here the CDR3 DNA reads TGTGCCTTGGGACTAGCGGGCTACGAGCAGTACTTC. Its protein product is CALGLAGYEQYF. The variable domain in full, with the rest retrieved from reference TRBV30 and TRBJ2-7, is SQTIHQWPATLVQPVGSPLSLECTVEGTSNPNLYWYRQAAGRGLQLLFYSVGIGQISSEVPQNLSASRPQDRQFILSSKKLLLSDSGFYLCALGLAGYEQYFGPGTRLTVT.

This chain links TRBV24-1 with TRBJ2-1; TRBD2 matches at 9 bases. Germline CDR1 KGHDR, CDR2 SFDVKD. The CDR3 extends over 20 amino acids. Trimming removed 4 bases from V and 2 bases from J; junction bases left unmatched: 17. CDR3 loop: CATSDPGERGALIAYNEQFF. As DNA, the CDR3 is TGTGCCACCAGTGACCCTGGGGAGCGGGGGGCCCTAATAGCCTACAATGAGCAGTTCTTC.

On this clonotype: Germline and junction disagree at one end, which may indicate a read error. V is TRBV4-1 and J is TRBJ2-5; D remains unclear. The CDR3 sequence is 13 residues long. The germline V gene encodes CDR1 MGHRA and CDR2 YSYEKL. The DNA of the CDR3 is TGCGCCAGCAGCCAAGTTGCTGAGTCTCCTCGCAAGTTC. Encoded protein: CASSQVAESPRKF.

This clonotype came up a few times. The gene calls are TRBV3-1 and TRBJ1-5; possibly TRBD1 for D (5 bases). Between the trimmed V and J ends, which lost 3 bases and 0 bases, there was a span of 9 bases. CDR3 size: 15 residues. Germline-derived CDR1 and CDR2 are LGHDT and YNNKEL (reference sequence). The CDR3 DNA is TGTGCCAGCAGCCAGGGACCCTATAGCAATCAGCCCCAGCATTTT. It is translated as CASSQGPYSNQPQHF.

The chain has TRBV29-1 and TRBJ2-7; the D gene is possibly TRBD1 (5 bases). CDR1 is SQVTM and CDR2 is ANQGSEA in the germline V gene. The CDR3 runs 13 residues. The V end lost 4 bases, the J end lost 6 bases, and 16 bases lay between the germline ends. CDR3 sequence (DNA): TGCAGCGTTGCCACAGGAGAGGTCCGCGAGCAGTACTTC. Translation: CSVATGEVREQYF.

This chain joins TRBV12-3 or TRBV12-4 and TRBJ2-7; possibly TRBD1 for D (6 bases). V lost 6 bases and J lost 2, with 14 bases in between. The CDR3 is made up of 14 amino acids. The chain's CDR3 is CASRQTGYAYEQYF. The CDR3 DNA sequence: TGTGCCAGCAGGCAAACAGGGTACGCCTACGAGCAGTACTTC.

CDR3 region: CSAWTVKNIQYF. The CDR3 nucleotides are TGCAGTGCCTGGACAGTCAAAAACATTCAGTACTTC. The J gene is TRBJ2-4, the V gene TRBV20-1, with TRBD1 as a possible D gene (6 bases). The germline CDR1 and CDR2 sequences are DFQATT and SNEGSKA (reference sequence). Trimming stripped 6 bases from V and 3 bases from J, with 9 bases between. The CDR3 consists of 12 residues.

The chain combines TRBV5-1 with TRBJ1-6; no reliable D call. This CDR3 comprises 15 residues. Trimming pared 0 bases from V and 7 bases from J, leaving 11 bases between. The germline V gene has CDR1 SGHRS and CDR2 YFSETQ. CDR3 in amino acids: CASSLGFVLNSPLHF. CDR3 nucleotide sequence: TGCGCCAGCAGCTTGGGTTTCGTGCTGAATTCACCCCTCCACTTT.

This sequence joins TRBV20-1 and TRBJ2-1, with D unclear. Per germline, CDR1 DFQATT and CDR2 SNEGSKA (reference sequence). V lost 3 bases to trimming and J lost 3 bases, with 6 bases between them. The CDR3 contains 12 residues. The CDR3 spells CSARDLYNEQFF. The CDR3 bases are TGCAGTGCTAGGGACCTCTACAATGAGCAGTTCTTC.